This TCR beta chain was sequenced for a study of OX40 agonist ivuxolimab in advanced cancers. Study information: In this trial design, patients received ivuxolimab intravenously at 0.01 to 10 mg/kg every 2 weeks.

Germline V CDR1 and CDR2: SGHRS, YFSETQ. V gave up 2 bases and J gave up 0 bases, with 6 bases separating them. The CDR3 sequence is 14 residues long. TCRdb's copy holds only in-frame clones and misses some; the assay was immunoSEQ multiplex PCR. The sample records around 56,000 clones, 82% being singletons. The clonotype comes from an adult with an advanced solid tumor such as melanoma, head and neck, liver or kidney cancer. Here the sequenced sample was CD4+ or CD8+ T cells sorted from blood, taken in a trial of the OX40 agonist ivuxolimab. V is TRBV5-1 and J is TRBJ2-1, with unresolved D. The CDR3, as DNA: TGCGCCAGCAGCTTCAGGAGCTCCTACAATGAGCAGTTCTTC. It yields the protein CASSFRSSYNEQFF.